This T cell receptor beta chain was sequenced during a study of cytomegalovirus exposure and HLA in healthy donors. PCR involved 60 Vbeta and 13 Jbeta primers. Profiling relied on immunoSEQ multiplex PCR, and the TCRdb table lists in-frame clones only, not all of them. The table records 160,000 or so clones, roughly 85% of them present only once. Trimming pared 8 bases from V and 2 bases from J, leaving 9 bases between. The germline V gene encodes CDR1 MNHEY and CDR2 SMNVEV (reference sequence). The CDR3 length is 12 residues. This clonotype was sampled from a woman aged 35 to 49 in good health and CMV-seronegative. This chain links TRBV27 with TRBJ1-2; a possible D gene is TRBD1 (5 bases). Sequencing input: PBMCs. The CDR3 sequence: CASGRVNYGYTF. CDR3 coding DNA: TGTGCCAGCGGCAGGGTGAACTATGGCTACACCTTC.